Following are 20 T cell receptor beta chains from one sample sequenced in a study of tumour-infiltrating T cells in Burkitt lymphoma. Measured with immunoSEQ multiplex PCR; TCRdb has only the in-frame clones, and not every one. The sample has about 710 clones, around 17% seen once. The specimen sequenced was tumor tissue. These receptors were obtained from a human donor with Burkitt lymphoma.

In its sample, this clone was seen a few times. The V and J genes are TRBV7-2 and TRBJ1-1; TRBD1 matches 7 bases. V dropped 5 bases and J dropped 0; count of bases not matched to a gene: 6. The germline V gene encodes CDR1 SGHTA and CDR2 FQGNSA. The CDR3 is 15 amino acids. CDR3 nucleotide sequence: TGTGCCAGCAGCGAATCGGGACAGATGAACACTGAAGCTTTCTTT. This sequence encodes CASSESGQMNTEAFF.

This clone is large by share. The rearrangement uses TRBV15 and TRBJ2-1; no firm D call. The CDR3 loop spans 13 amino acids. The V gene lost 5 bases and the J gene lost 8 bases, with 13 bases spanning the gap. Per the germline V gene, CDR1 is LNHNV and CDR2 is YYDKDF (reference sequence). The CDR3 protein is CATSPLLADEQFF. Here the CDR3 DNA reads TGTGCCACCAGCCCTCTCCTTGCGGATGAGCAGTTCTTC. The variable domain in full, with the rest retrieved from reference TRBV15 and TRBJ2-1, is DAMVIQNPRYQVTQFGKPVTLSCSQTLNHNVMYWYQQKSSQAPKLLFHYYDKDFNNEADTPDNFQSRRPNTSFCFLDIRSPGLGDTAMYLCATSPLLADEQFFGPGTRLTVL.

This clone has only a few counts. The chain links TRBV19 to TRBJ2-3; unclear D gene. CDR3 length: 12 amino acids. The germline gives CDR1 LNHDA, CDR2 SQIVND (reference sequence). V lost 1 base and J 4 bases, leaving 3 bases between the germline ends. CDR3 loop: CASSIVADTQYF. The CDR3 DNA sequence: TGTGCCAGTAGTATAGTTGCAGATACGCAGTATTTT. The full variable domain, rest sourced from reference TRBV19 and TRBJ2-3, is DGGITQSPKYLFRKEGQNVTLSCEQNLNHDAMYWYRQDPGQGLRLIYYSQIVNDFQKGDIAEGYSVSREKKESFPLTVTSAQKNPTAFYLCASSIVADTQYFGPGTRLTVL.

This chain uses TRBV27 with TRBJ2-2, with TRBD2 matching 9 bases. V was clipped by 6 bases and J by 7 bases; unmatched bases: 9. CDR1 and CDR2 from the germline V gene are MNHEY and SMNVEV (reference sequence). The CDR3 runs to 15 residues. CDR3 region: CASSLEGLANGELFF. In DNA form, the CDR3 reads TGTGCCAGCAGCCTGGAGGGACTAGCTAACGGGGAGCTGTTTTTT.

This clone was counted only a few times. The chain joins TRBV28 to TRBJ1-1; 11 nucleotides line up with TRBD1. This CDR3 contains 14 residues. After removal of 6 bases from V and 4 bases from J, the junction contained 4 bases not matched to a gene. Per germline, CDR1 MDHEN and CDR2 SYDVKM. For the CDR3, the DNA is TGTGCCAGCAGCTTGGACAGGGGGCCCACTGAAGCTTTCTTT. It translates to CASSLDRGPTEAFF.

The J gene is TRBJ2-3, the V gene TRBV27; either TRBD1 or TRBD2 may supply D (6 bases each). The CDR3 has 11 residues. V lost 6 bases and J lost 8, with 9 bases in between. Germline-derived CDR1 and CDR2 are MNHEY and SMNVEV (reference sequence). CDR3 sequence: CASSRGLTQYF. The CDR3 nucleotides are TGTGCCAGCAGCCGGGGGCTTACGCAGTATTTT.

The chain combines TRBV19 with TRBJ1-1, with unresolved D. The CDR3 runs to 16 residues. Germline V gives CDR1 LNHDA, CDR2 SQIVND (reference sequence). Trimming took off 1 base at V and 1 base at J, with 13 bases between the two ends. CDR3 region: CASSIGLGRENTEAFF. The CDR3 bases are TGTGCCAGTAGTATAGGCCTCGGGAGGGAGAACACTGAAGCTTTCTTT.

This clone has just a few counts. V is TRBV28 and J is TRBJ1-2; no definite D call. CDR3 length equals 12 residues. Trimming removed 3 bases at V and 3 bases at J, with 5 bases between. Germline CDR1 and CDR2: MDHEN and SYDVKM. The DNA for the CDR3 is TGTGCCAGCAGTTTGTCGTACTATGGCTACACCTTC. Translation: CASSLSYYGYTF.

CDR3 protein: CASSYDRVVNIQYF. CDR3 sequence (DNA): TGTGCCAGCAGTTACGACAGGGTCGTGAACATTCAGTACTTC. The V call is TRBV2, the J call TRBJ2-4; 7 nucleotides agree with TRBD1. V was clipped by 5 bases and J by 7 bases; unmatched bases: 8. This CDR3 contains 14 residues. The germline CDR1 and CDR2 sequences are SNHLY and FYNNEI. The full variable domain, its missing parts supplied by reference TRBV2 and TRBJ2-4, is EPEVTQTPSHQVTQMGQEVILRCVPISNHLYFYWYRQILGQKVEFLVSFYNNEISEKSEIFDDQFSVERPDGSNFTLKIRSTKLEDSAMYFCASSYDRVVNIQYFGAGTRLSVL.

The V gene is TRBV2, the J gene TRBJ2-1; no definite D call. CDR3 length: 12 amino acids. Per germline, CDR1 SNHLY and CDR2 FYNNEI. Trimming shortened V by 9 bases and J by 5 bases, and 11 bases separated the two germline ends. DNA of the CDR3: TGTGCCAGTACACACAGCCACAATGAGCAGTTCTTC. Amino acids: CASTHSHNEQFF.

V gene TRBV5-8 combines with J gene TRBJ1-1, with D possibly TRBD1 on 5 matching bases. V lost 1 base and J 4 bases, leaving 8 bases between the germline ends. The germline CDR1 and CDR2 sequences are SGHTS and YDEGEE. The CDR3 runs 13 residues. DNA of the CDR3: TGTGCCAGCAGCTTGTTGGGGGTCACTGAAGCTTTCTTT. Its protein is CASSLLGVTEAFF.

The V gene is TRBV19, the J gene TRBJ2-5; D gene ambiguous. The CDR3 loop spans 13 amino acids. In germline, CDR1 is LNHDA, CDR2 SQIVND (reference sequence). The V and J ends lost 1 base and 1 base respectively, with 4 bases between them. The CDR3 loop reads CASSIGIQETQYF. DNA of the CDR3: TGTGCCAGTAGTATAGGAATCCAAGAGACCCAGTACTTC.

The chain carries TRBV6-5 and TRBJ2-2; D remains ambiguous. CDR3 length: 14 amino acids. From germline, CDR1 is MNHEY and CDR2 SVGAGI. The V end lost 2 bases, the J end lost 0 bases, and 4 bases lay between the germline ends. As DNA, the CDR3 is TGTGCCAGCAGTTACACCGCGAACACCGGGGAGCTGTTTTTT. It specifies CASSYTANTGELFF.

This rearrangement joins TRBV6-5 to TRBJ1-1, with 7 bases aligning to TRBD1. The CDR3 has 14 residues. The V segment lost 6 bases and the J segment 4 bases; nucleotides outside the gene matches: 8. Germline V CDR1 and CDR2: MNHEY, SVGAGI. The CDR3 region has the DNA TGTGCCAGCAGACGGGACAGCGGAGGCACTGAAGCTTTCTTT. Protein sequence: CASRRDSGGTEAFF.

The genes are TRBV19 and TRBJ2-7; maybe TRBD2 (7 bases). Trimming removed 5 bases at V and 6 bases at J, with 17 bases between. CDR1 and CDR2 (germline): LNHDA, SQIVND (reference sequence). This CDR3 comprises 14 residues. The CDR3 nucleotides read TGTGCCAGTAGTCCCTCTAGGGGGGGCCTCGAGCAGTACTTC. Translating it yields CASSPSRGGLEQYF.

This chain uses TRBV5-6 with TRBJ2-3; no reliable D call. V was cut by 4 bases and J by 6 bases, with 15 bases left in between. Germline CDR1 and CDR2: SGHDT and YYEEEE. This CDR3 has 14 residues. The CDR3 sequence: CASSGTWAADTQYF. The DNA for the CDR3 is TGTGCCAGCAGCGGAACTTGGGCGGCCGATACGCAGTATTTT.

The chain uses TRBV5-1 and TRBJ2-5, with D perhaps matching TRBD2 (5 bases). V lost 4 bases and J lost 0, with 16 bases in between. The length of the CDR3 is 16 residues. The V gene's germline CDR1 is SGHRS and CDR2 YFSETQ. CDR3 region: CASSPVEARYQETQYF. CDR3 in DNA: TGCGCCAGCAGCCCGGTGGAGGCCCGGTACCAAGAGACCCAGTACTTC. The whole variable domain, remainder taken from reference TRBV5-1 and TRBJ2-5, is KAGVTQTPRYLIKTRGQQVTLSCSPISGHRSVSWYQQTPGQGLQFLFEYFSETQRNKGNFPGRFSGRQFSNSRSEMNVSTLELGDSALYLCASSPVEARYQETQYFGPGTRLLVL.

The CDR3 DNA sequence: TGTGCCAGCAGCTCCGGACTAGCGGGGGGCGAGCAGTACTTC. It codes for CASSSGLAGGEQYF. The chain links TRBV7-6 to TRBJ2-7; 14 bases map to TRBD2. The J segment lost 6 bases and the V segment lost 4 bases, leaving 2 bases of the junction unmatched. The CDR3 covers 14 residues. Germline assignment: CDR1 SGHVS and CDR2 FNYEAQ.

This chain uses TRBV29-1 with TRBJ1-1; 7 bases are shared with TRBD1. The trim removed 2 bases at V and 3 bases at J, leaving 3 bases unmatched. The CDR3 is 13 residues long. Germline CDR1 is SQVTM and CDR2 is ANQGSEA. CDR3 nucleotide sequence: TGCAGCGTTGAACGAGGGGGCGACACTGAAGCTTTCTTT. It is translated as CSVERGGDTEAFF.

The chain combines TRBV19 with TRBJ1-3; no reliable D call. Trimming stripped 10 bases from V and 0 bases from J, with 7 bases between. The germline gives CDR1 LNHDA, CDR2 SQIVND (reference sequence). The CDR3 consists of 12 residues. CDR3 region: CATTYSGNTIYF. CDR3 nucleotides: TGTGCCACCACCTACTCTGGAAACACCATATATTTT.